Listed below are T cell receptor beta chains from one sample, sequenced in a study of cytomegalovirus exposure and HLA in healthy donors. Some clones are missing from TCRdb's copy, which holds only in-frame ones; the method was immunoSEQ multiplex PCR. The sample contains 130,000 or so clones, 60% to 80% of which appear only once. The source material was PBMCs. The receptor set was obtained from a male donor in good health and CMV-seronegative. The CDR3 runs from the conserved cysteine through the conserved F or W. The D gene is left open where the match is weak. Size is omitted from some rows. Given values are once, few, many or a class for expanded clones.

CDR3nt: TGTGCCTGGCATACACTAGGGAGTTCACCCCTCCACTTT
CDR3aa: CAWHTLGSSPLHF
v_gene: TRBV30
j_gene: TRBJ1-6
d_gene: .
abundance: .

CDR3nt: TGTTCCGGGGCGGGGATCTCCTACGAGCAGTACTTC
CDR3aa: CSGAGISYEQYF
v_gene: TRBV7-9
j_gene: TRBJ2-7
d_gene: .
abundance: .

CDR3nt: TGCGCCAGCAGCATCTCGACAGGGGCCGTCCAAGAGACCCAGTACTTC
CDR3aa: CASSISTGAVQETQYF
v_gene: TRBV5-1
j_gene: TRBJ2-5
d_gene: TRBD1
abundance: .

CDR3nt: TGTGCCAGCACCGAGCCCCCTAACTATGGCTACACCTTC
CDR3aa: CASTEPPNYGYTF
v_gene: TRBV7-2
j_gene: TRBJ1-2
d_gene: .
abundance: .

CDR3nt: TGTGCCTGGAGTGAACTGACAACTAATGAAAAACTGTTTTTT
CDR3aa: CAWSELTTNEKLFF
v_gene: TRBV30
j_gene: TRBJ1-4
d_gene: .
abundance: .

CDR3nt: TGCGCCAGCAGGCCCGAGGGGGTGAACACTGAAGCTTTCTTT
CDR3aa: CASRPEGVNTEAFF
v_gene: TRBV5-1
j_gene: TRBJ1-1
d_gene: .
abundance: few

CDR3nt: TGTGCCAGCAAGACAGTTTACAATGAGCAGTTCTTC
CDR3aa: CASKTVYNEQFF
v_gene: TRBV6-5
j_gene: TRBJ2-1
d_gene: .
abundance: few

CDR3nt: TGTGCCAGCACCTCGGAGGTTAGCACAGATACGCAGTATTTT
CDR3aa: CASTSEVSTDTQYF
v_gene: TRBV5-6
j_gene: TRBJ2-3
d_gene: .
abundance: .

CDR3nt: TGTGCCAGCAGTTACTCCAGGACAGGGGGAGCTTTCTTT
CDR3aa: CASSYSRTGGAFF
v_gene: TRBV6-5
j_gene: TRBJ1-1
d_gene: TRBD1
abundance: .

CDR3nt: TGTGCCAGTAGTTTAGGCGTAGAAAAACTGTTTTTT
CDR3aa: CASSLGVEKLFF
v_gene: TRBV19
j_gene: TRBJ1-4
d_gene: .
abundance: .

CDR3nt: TGTGCCAGCGGTAGGACAGGGGTACGCACTGAAGCTTTCTTT
CDR3aa: CASGRTGVRTEAFF
v_gene: TRBV6-5
j_gene: TRBJ1-1
d_gene: TRBD1
abundance: .

CDR3nt: TGTGCCAGCAGCGGGGGACACTCCTACGAGCAGTACTTC
CDR3aa: CASSGGHSYEQYF
v_gene: TRBV5-5
j_gene: TRBJ2-7
d_gene: .
abundance: .

CDR3nt: TGTGCCAGCAGACCGCTAGCGGGGGGCACCGGGGAGCTGTTTTTT
CDR3aa: CASRPLAGGTGELFF
v_gene: TRBV6-4
j_gene: TRBJ2-2
d_gene: TRBD2
abundance: .

CDR3nt: TGCGCCAGCATGACAGCTGCAGATGAAAAACTGTTTTTT
CDR3aa: CASMTAADEKLFF
v_gene: TRBV10-1
j_gene: TRBJ1-4
d_gene: .
abundance: .

CDR3nt: TGTGCCAGCAGTCAGGGGGGCGCTGAAGCTTTCTTT
CDR3aa: CASSQGGAEAFF
v_gene: TRBV27
j_gene: TRBJ1-1
d_gene: TRBD1
abundance: .